This record covers a single T cell receptor (beta chain). Its antigen is still unknown. Assay: immunoSEQ multiplex PCR; the TCRdb copy retains only in-frame clones and omits some. This table has tens of thousands of clones, approximately 88% appearing once. The data stem from a study of T cell responses to AZD1222 COVID-19 vaccine. Study findings and constraints: Repertoire collection took place solely once the T cell response had peaked. Among those given AZD1222, only 6 or 7 were seropositive at baseline. Donors skewed white British and female; clonal diversity was possibly underestimated.

CDR1 and CDR2 from the germline V gene are LNHDA and SQIVND (reference sequence). The V and J ends lost 7 bases and 3 bases respectively, with 10 bases between them. The CDR3 is 13 residues long. The sequencing used peripheral blood, collected on day 0 of AZD1222 vaccination. The TCR sequence derives from an adult in good health. V is TRBV19 and J is TRBJ1-5, with D unclear. The CDR3 DNA is TGTGCCAGTAAATGGGGAGACAATCAGCCCCAGCATTTT. It encodes CASKWGDNQPQHF.